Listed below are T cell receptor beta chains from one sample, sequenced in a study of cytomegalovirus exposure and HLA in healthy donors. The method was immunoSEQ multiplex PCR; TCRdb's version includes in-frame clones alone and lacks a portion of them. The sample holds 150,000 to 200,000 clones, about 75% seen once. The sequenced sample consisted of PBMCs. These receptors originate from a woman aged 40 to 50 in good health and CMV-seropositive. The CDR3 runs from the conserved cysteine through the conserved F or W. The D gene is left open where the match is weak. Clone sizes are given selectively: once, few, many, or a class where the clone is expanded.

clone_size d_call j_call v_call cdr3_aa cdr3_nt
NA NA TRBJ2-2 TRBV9 CASSVGILAPNTGELFF TGTGCCAGCAGCGTAGGGATCCTAGCCCCGAACACCGGGGAGCTGTTTTTT
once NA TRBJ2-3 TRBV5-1 CASSLGAGLGTDTQYF TGCGCCAGCAGCTTGGGTGCGGGACTGGGCACAGATACGCAGTATTTT
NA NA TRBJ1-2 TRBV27 CASSGGGPPYGYTF TGTGCCAGCAGTGGCGGGGGACCCCCCTATGGCTACACCTTC
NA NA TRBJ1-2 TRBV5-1 CASSLIVASGNGYTF TGCGCCAGCAGCTTGATAGTAGCATCGGGAAATGGCTACACCTTC
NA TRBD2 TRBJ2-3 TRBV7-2 CASSTRTSGSTDTQYF TGTGCCAGCAGCACGAGGACTAGCGGGAGCACAGATACGCAGTATTTT
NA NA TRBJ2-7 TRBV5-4 CASSLAPFGGSAYEQYF TGTGCCAGCAGCTTGGCGCCCTTTGGGGGGAGCGCCTACGAGCAGTACTTC
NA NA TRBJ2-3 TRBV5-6 CASSYPRTWREGPDTQYF TGTGCCAGCAGCTACCCACGCACTTGGCGGGAAGGGCCAGATACGCAGTATTTT
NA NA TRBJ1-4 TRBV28 CASSLSEGGDGKLFF TGTGCCAGCAGTTTATCGGAGGGAGGGGATGGAAAACTGTTTTTT
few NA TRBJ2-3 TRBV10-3 CAISGSTSGLTDTQYF TGTGCCATCAGTGGATCCACGTCGGGTCTCACAGATACGCAGTATTTT
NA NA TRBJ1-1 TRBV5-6 CASSLRGLRDTEAFF TGTGCCAGCAGCTTGCGGGGGTTAAGGGACACTGAAGCTTTCTTT
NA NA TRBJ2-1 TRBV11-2 CASSLATSRLGNEQFF TGTGCCAGCAGCTTAGCGACTAGTCGCTTGGGCAATGAGCAGTTCTTC
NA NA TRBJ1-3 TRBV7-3 CASSLRGGSGAGNTIYF TGTGCCAGCAGCTTAAGGGGAGGTTCGGGGGCTGGAAACACCATATATTTT
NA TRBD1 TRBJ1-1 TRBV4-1 CASSQAFLGTGERTEAFF TGCGCCAGCAGCCAAGCCTTCCTGGGGACAGGAGAGAGGACTGAAGCTTTCTTT
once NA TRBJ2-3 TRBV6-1 CASSLGPRVDTQYF TGTGCCAGCAGTCTAGGCCCTCGGGTTGATACGCAGTATTTT
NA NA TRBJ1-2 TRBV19 CASMGQENYGYTF TGTGCCAGTATGGGGCAGGAGAACTATGGCTACACCTTC
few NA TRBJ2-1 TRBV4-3 CASSQDFQQGREQFF TGCGCCAGCAGCCAAGATTTCCAACAGGGAAGAGAGCAGTTCTTC
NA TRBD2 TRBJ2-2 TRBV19 CASSIGGGSTGELFF TGTGCCAGTAGTATAGGCGGGGGTTCCACCGGGGAGCTGTTTTTT
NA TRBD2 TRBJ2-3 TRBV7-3 CASSSQAGVLTDTQYF TGTGCCAGCAGCTCCCAAGCGGGAGTTCTCACAGATACGCAGTATTTT
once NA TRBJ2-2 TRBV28 CASSRPTVNTGELFF TGTGCCAGCAGCCGGCCCACAGTAAACACCGGGGAGCTGTTTTTT
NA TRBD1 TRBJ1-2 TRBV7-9 CASSVAQGDGYTF TGTGCCAGCAGCGTAGCCCAGGGGGATGGCTACACCTTC
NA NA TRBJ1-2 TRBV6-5 CASRIRGESYGYTF TGTGCCAGCAGGATCAGGGGTGAGAGCTATGGCTACACCTTC
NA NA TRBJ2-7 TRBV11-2 CASSLGQDYEQYF TGTGCCAGCAGCTTAGGACAGGACTACGAGCAGTACTTC
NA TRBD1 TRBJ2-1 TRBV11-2 CASSADRAGNEQFF TGTGCCAGCAGCGCCGACAGGGCGGGCAATGAGCAGTTCTTC
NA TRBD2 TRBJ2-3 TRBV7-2 CASSLGWRLAGNTQYF TGTGCCAGCAGCTTAGGTTGGAGACTAGCGGGAAATACGCAGTATTTT
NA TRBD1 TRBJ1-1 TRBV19 CASSIGGQGSF TGTGCCAGTAGTATAGGGGGACAGGGCTCTTTT
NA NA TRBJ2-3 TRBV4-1 CASSQAWSGDPDTQYF TGCGCCAGCAGCCAAGCTTGGTCAGGGGACCCAGATACGCAGTATTTT
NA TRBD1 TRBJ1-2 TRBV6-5 CASSDRGSYGYTF TGTGCCAGCAGTGACAGGGGTAGCTATGGCTACACCTTC
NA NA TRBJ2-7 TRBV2 CASRMGDGSYEQYF TGTGCCAGCAGGATGGGGGACGGGAGCTACGAGCAGTACTTC
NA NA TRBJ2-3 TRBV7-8 CASSLGVASSTDTQYF TGTGCCAGCAGCTTAGGGGTAGCGAGTAGCACAGATACGCAGTATTTT
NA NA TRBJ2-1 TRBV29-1 CSVEERASLIRGSYNEQFF TGCAGCGTTGAAGAGCGAGCGAGCCTAATCCGGGGCTCCTACAATGAGCAGTTCTTC
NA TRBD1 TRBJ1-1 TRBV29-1 CSGDRGGMNAEAFF TGCAGCGGTGACAGGGGTGGAATGAACGCTGAAGCTTTCTTT
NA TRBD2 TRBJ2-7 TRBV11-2 CASSLREVNSYEQYF TGTGCCAGCAGCTTGCGGGAGGTAAACTCCTACGAGCAGTACTTC
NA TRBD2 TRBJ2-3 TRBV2 CATQLASGGTDTQYF TGTGCCACCCAACTGGCGAGCGGGGGCACAGATACGCAGTATTTT
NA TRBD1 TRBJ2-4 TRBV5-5 CASSYIDRGPTKNIQYF TGTGCCAGCAGCTACATAGACAGGGGCCCTACCAAAAACATTCAGTACTTC
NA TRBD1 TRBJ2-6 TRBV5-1 CASSLEVGQGAPSGANVLTF TGCGCCAGCAGCTTGGAGGTGGGACAGGGGGCCCCCTCTGGGGCCAACGTCCTGACTTTC
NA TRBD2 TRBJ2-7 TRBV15 CATSRLIAGTYEQYF TGTGCCACCAGCAGACTTATAGCGGGGACCTACGAGCAGTACTTC
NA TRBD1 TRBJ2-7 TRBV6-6 CASSPGTVGKYEQYF TGTGCCAGCAGTCCGGGGACAGTTGGGAAATACGAGCAGTACTTC
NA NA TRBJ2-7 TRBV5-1 CASSLDARSGGYEQYF TGCGCCAGCAGCTTGGATGCCAGGAGCGGCGGATACGAGCAGTACTTC
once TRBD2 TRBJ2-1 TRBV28 CASRSTSGSLNEQFF TGTGCCAGCAGATCGACTAGCGGGAGTCTCAATGAGCAGTTCTTC
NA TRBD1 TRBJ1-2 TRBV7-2 CASSPRGQGAGYTF TGTGCCAGCAGCCCCCGAGGACAGGGGGCTGGCTACACCTTC
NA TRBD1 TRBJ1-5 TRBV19 CASSIVTGGDQPQHF TGTGCCAGTAGTATAGTGACAGGGGGCGATCAGCCCCAGCATTTT
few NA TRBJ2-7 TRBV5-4 CASSFSSGYEQYF TGTGCCAGCAGCTTTTCGAGCGGCTACGAGCAGTACTTC
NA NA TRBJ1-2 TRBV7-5 CARSPGQASNYGYTF TGTGCCAGAAGCCCTGGACAGGCAAGCAACTATGGCTACACCTTC
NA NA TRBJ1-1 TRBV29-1 CSARTVNTEAFF TGCAGCGCCCGGACAGTGAACACTGAAGCTTTCTTT
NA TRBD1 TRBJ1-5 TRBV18 CASSQDRGLQPQHF TGTGCCAGCTCACAGGACAGGGGCCTTCAGCCCCAGCATTTT
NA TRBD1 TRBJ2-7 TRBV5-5 CASNSGTEKGEQYF TGTGCCAGCAACTCCGGGACAGAAAAAGGGGAGCAGTACTTC
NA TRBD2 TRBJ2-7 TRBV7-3 CASSLSGRADEQYF TGTGCCAGCAGCTTAAGCGGGAGGGCCGACGAGCAGTACTTC
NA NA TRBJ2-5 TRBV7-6 CASSLYSKETQYF TGTGCCAGCAGCTTGTACTCTAAAGAGACCCAGTACTTC
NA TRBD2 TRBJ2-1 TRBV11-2 CASSLTLAASSYNEQFF TGTGCCAGCAGCTTAACACTAGCGGCAAGCTCCTACAATGAGCAGTTCTTC
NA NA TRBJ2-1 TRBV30 CAWSPTPGHLYNEQFF TGTGCCTGGAGCCCCACCCCCGGACACCTGTACAATGAGCAGTTCTTC
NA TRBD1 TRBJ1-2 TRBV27 CASSRPGQALDGYTF TGTGCCAGCAGCCGCCCCGGACAGGCGCTTGATGGCTACACCTTC
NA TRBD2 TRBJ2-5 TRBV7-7 CASSPQKSLAGVETQYF TGTGCTAGCAGCCCCCAGAAGTCGCTAGCGGGAGTAGAGACCCAGTACTTC
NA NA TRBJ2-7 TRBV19 CASSMAPTVPYEQYF TGTGCCAGTAGTATGGCACCCACCGTCCCCTACGAGCAGTACTTC
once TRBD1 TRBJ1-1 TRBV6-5 CASSDTQGRLFF TGTGCCAGCAGTGACACACAGGGGAGGCTTTTCTTT